This T cell receptor beta chain was retrieved from a study of T-cell reconstitution after alpha-beta-depleted transplantation in children. This clonotype was recorded many times. Its specificity is not known. Study-wide findings and caveats: It was surviving recipient T cells and thymic progenitors that gave some patients high TCRbeta diversity at day 60.

During its preparation, the TCRbeta library received unique molecular identifiers. TCRdb re-called the PCR reads with MiXCR, one entry per CDR3 protein. The repertoire holds about 440,000 distinct CDR3 sequences, with roughly two fifths as singletons. CDR3 length: 15 amino acids. V was clipped by 7 bases and J by 1 base; unmatched bases: 6. This rearrangement joins TRBV12-3 or TRBV12-4 to TRBJ2-2; TRBD2 matches at 7 bases. The sequencing used PBMCs, collected before TCRalphabeta/CD19-depleted stem cell transplant. The sequence derives from a girl aged 2 to 10 with aplastic anemia, due to receive a stem cell transplant. CDR3 coding DNA: TGTGCCAGCACCGCAGCGGGAAGGAACACCGGGGAGCTGTTTTTT. Amino acids: CASTAAGRNTGELFF.